Presented here are 25 T cell receptor beta chains from one specimen sequenced in a study of blood T cell repertoires in COVID-19. This table comes from immunoSEQ multiplex PCR, and its TCRdb copy is limited to in-frame clones, with some not included. The sample has some 70,000 clones; around 81% are singletons. Sequencing input: peripheral blood. Receptors were obtained from a woman between 70 and 85 years old with acute or convalescent COVID-19.

The CDR3 region has the DNA TGTGCCAGCAGTCTCACGGGTTGGGGCTACACCTTC. It codes for CASSLTGWGYTF. J is TRBJ1-2 and V is TRBV12-3 or TRBV12-4, with D unresolved. This CDR3 is built from 12 residues. The germline V and J ends were trimmed by 5 bases and 8 bases, with 12 bases remaining between them.

This clone was counted only a few times. The genes are TRBV28 and TRBJ1-2; D gene unclear. This CDR3 region has 14 residues. The V and J ends lost 6 bases and 8 bases respectively, with 19 bases between them. The germline V gene has CDR1 MDHEN and CDR2 SYDVKM. CDR3 in DNA: TGTGCCAGCAGCCGTGGAAGTCTCGTGAGGGGCTACACCTTC. Amino acids: CASSRGSLVRGYTF.

To note about this clone: One junction end disagrees with the germline gene, perhaps due to a read error. The chain is built from TRBV2 and TRBJ1-5; D not certain. CDR1 SNHLY and CDR2 FYNNEI come from the germline V gene. The CDR3 runs 14 residues. The CDR3 DNA reads as TGTGCCAGCAGTGAGATCCGCAGTAGTCAGAGGGAGAATTTT. Translating gives CASSEIRSSQRENF.

V is TRBV18 and J is TRBJ2-7; 7 nucleotides agree with TRBD2. The J segment lost 7 bases and the V segment lost 4 bases, leaving 7 bases of the junction unmatched. The CDR3 spans 13 residues. The germline CDR1 and CDR2 sequences are KGHSH and LQKENI. The CDR3 DNA follows: TGTGCCAGCTCACGGGCGGGAGTTAGAGAGCAGTACTTC. Translation: CASSRAGVREQYF.

CDR3 sequence reads: CASSFLGGRGTEAFF. The DNA of the CDR3 is TGTGCCAGCAGCTTTCTGGGGGGTAGGGGCACTGAAGCTTTCTTT. V is TRBV11-3 and J is TRBJ1-1, with a tentative D call TRBD1 (5 bases). Trimming left V 3 bases short and J 4 bases short, with 15 bases between. Germline assignment: CDR1 SGHNT and CDR2 YENEEA. The CDR3 is made up of 15 amino acids.

The chain carries TRBV3-1 (or the pseudogene TRBV3-2) and TRBJ2-2; 15 bases match TRBD2. The CDR3 runs 17 residues. The germline V gene encodes CDR1 LGHDT and CDR2 YNNKEL (reference sequence). The V and J ends lost 4 bases and 7 bases, in that order; junction bases with no gene match: 7. This CDR3 is CASSPGLAGGSGGELFF. CDR3 DNA sequence: TGTGCCAGCAGCCCCGGACTAGCGGGAGGGAGCGGCGGGGAGCTGTTTTTT.

This chain uses TRBV6-5 with TRBJ1-1, with 11 bases that match TRBD1. The CDR3 spans 13 residues. V gave up 6 bases and J gave up 11 bases; unmatched junction bases: 8. Germline V gene sequence: CDR1 MNHEY, CDR2 SVGAGI. The CDR3 region has the DNA TGTGCCAGCAGCCAAGGACAGGGGGCTTTCGCTTTCTTT. Translated: CASSQGQGAFAFF.

The V and J genes are TRBV28 and TRBJ2-5; D is perhaps TRBD2 (6 bases). Trimming pared 4 bases from V and 6 bases from J, leaving 18 bases between. This CDR3 comprises 15 residues. The germline V gene has CDR1 MDHEN and CDR2 SYDVKM. The CDR3 region has the DNA TGTGCCAGCAGTTCCACCAATGCGGGACGGAAGACCCAGTACTTC. It codes for CASSSTNAGRKTQYF. The full variable domain, with the rest looked up from reference TRBV28 and TRBJ2-5, is DVKVTQSSRYLVKRTGEKVFLECVQDMDHENMFWYRQDPGLGLRLIYFSYDVKMKEKGDIPEGYSVSREKKERFSLILESASTNQTSMYLCASSSTNAGRKTQYFGPGTRLLVL.

The chain recombines TRBV15 with TRBJ2-1; possible D gene TRBD1, 6 bases. Trimming stripped 6 bases from V and 5 bases from J, with 17 bases between. Per germline, CDR1 LNHNV and CDR2 YYDKDF (reference sequence). The CDR3 is 15 residues long. As DNA, the CDR3 is TGTGCCACCAGACGATTGGACAGCCCTAACAATGAGCAGTTCTTC. It encodes CATRRLDSPNNEQFF.

The rearrangement uses TRBV19 and TRBJ2-7; 10 positions agree with TRBD2. The CDR3 consists of 14 residues. Per germline, CDR1 LNHDA and CDR2 SQIVND (reference sequence). V lost 3 bases and J lost 6; bases outside the gene matches: 5. The CDR3 loop is CASSMLAGVGEQYF. In DNA, the CDR3 is TGTGCCAGTAGTATGCTAGCGGGAGTCGGCGAGCAGTACTTC.

The V gene is TRBV6-5, the J gene TRBJ2-1, with D possibly matching TRBD2 (7 bases). Germline lookup yields CDR1 MNHEY and CDR2 SVGAGI. The CDR3 runs 14 residues. Trimming removed 7 bases at V and 9 bases at J, with 19 bases between. The CDR3: CASMKGRGVAEQFF. The CDR3 nucleotides read TGTGCCAGCATGAAGGGGAGGGGGGTGGCTGAGCAGTTCTTC.

CDR3 DNA sequence: TGCGCCAGCAGCTCCTCATTAGGGGGAACTGAAGCTTTCTTT. The encoded protein is CASSSSLGGTEAFF. The V and J genes are TRBV5-1 and TRBJ1-1, with D perhaps matching TRBD1 (6 bases). Per the germline V gene, CDR1 is SGHRS and CDR2 is YFSETQ. Trimming shortened V by 3 bases and J by 5 bases, and 14 bases separated the two germline ends. The CDR3 covers 14 residues.

The V gene is TRBV28, the J gene TRBJ2-7; weak D call: TRBD1 (7 bases). Trimming stripped 5 bases from V and 4 bases from J, with 12 bases between. The CDR3 is 13 amino acids. Germline V gene lookup returns CDR1 MDHEN and CDR2 SYDVKM. The chain's CDR3 is CASSPGGNYEQYF. For the CDR3, the DNA is TGTGCCAGCAGTCCAGGGGGGAATTACGAGCAGTACTTC. Combining the CDR3 with reference TRBV28 and TRBJ2-7 gives the whole variable domain DVKVTQSSRYLVKRTGEKVFLECVQDMDHENMFWYRQDPGLGLRLIYFSYDVKMKEKGDIPEGYSVSREKKERFSLILESASTNQTSMYLCASSPGGNYEQYFGPGTRLTVT.

V gene TRBV7-9 combines with J gene TRBJ2-7; TRBD1 is a possible D gene (5 bases). The CDR3 totals 14 residues. V was cut by 6 bases and J by 2 bases, with 14 bases left in between. The germline CDR1 and CDR2 sequences are SEHNR and FQNEAQ (reference sequence). Here the CDR3 reads CASRPGQPTYEQYF. In DNA form, the CDR3 reads TGTGCCAGCAGACCTGGACAACCTACCTACGAGCAGTACTTC.

The chain has TRBV18 and TRBJ2-1; TRBD2 agrees at 12 bases. The CDR3 runs 15 residues. V lost 3 bases to trimming and J lost 4 bases; unmatched junction nucleotides: 1. From germline, CDR1 is KGHSH and CDR2 LQKENI. CDR3 sequence: CASSPLAGGYNEQFF. Written as DNA, the CDR3 is TGTGCCAGCTCACCCCTAGCGGGAGGGTACAATGAGCAGTTCTTC.

The chain links TRBV3-1 (or the pseudogene TRBV3-2) to TRBJ2-1; TRBD1 is a possible D gene (5 bases). Germline assignment: CDR1 LGHDT and CDR2 YNNKEL (reference sequence). The V end lost 4 bases, the J end lost 9 bases, and 22 bases lay between the germline ends. The CDR3 runs to 16 residues. In DNA, the CDR3 is TGTGCCAGCAGCCTCCTACTGAGAAGAACAGGCGGTGAGCAGTTCTTC. Its protein is CASSLLLRRTGGEQFF.

The V gene is TRBV30, the J gene TRBJ2-5, with D unresolved. The CDR3 spans 13 residues. The V end was cut by 2 bases, the J end by 2 bases, with 9 bases between. The germline V gene encodes CDR1 GTSNPN and CDR2 SVGIG (reference sequence). The DNA for the CDR3 is TGTGCCTGGAGTCAGTCTCGTCAAGAGACCCAGTACTTC. Protein: CAWSQSRQETQYF.

This clone appeared a few times. The gene calls are TRBV19 and TRBJ1-1; TRBD1 aligns across 10 bases. Trimming took 5 bases from V and 4 from J; bases not matched to a gene: 7. The CDR3 consists of 15 residues. The germline gives CDR1 LNHDA, CDR2 SQIVND (reference sequence). This CDR3 reads CASSVGTGVFTEAFF. CDR3 bases: TGTGCCAGTAGTGTAGGGACAGGGGTGTTCACTGAAGCTTTCTTT. The complete variable domain, with remaining parts taken from reference TRBV19 and TRBJ1-1, reads DGGITQSPKYLFRKEGQNVTLSCEQNLNHDAMYWYRQDPGQGLRLIYYSQIVNDFQKGDIAEGYSVSREKKESFPLTVTSAQKNPTAFYLCASSVGTGVFTEAFFGQGTRLTVV.

This clone was seen a single time. CDR3 region: CASSWGVNSPLHF. For the CDR3, the DNA is TGTGCCAGCAGCTGGGGGGTAAATTCACCCCTCCACTTT. The gene calls are TRBV5-6 and TRBJ1-6, with TRBD1 as a possible D gene (5 bases). This CDR3 contains 13 residues. Trimming took off 3 bases at V and 7 bases at J, with 8 bases between the two ends. Per germline, CDR1 SGHDT and CDR2 YYEEEE. Complete variable domain (other parts from reference TRBV5-6 and TRBJ1-6): DAGVTQSPTHLIKTRGQQVTLRCSPKSGHDTVSWYQQALGQGPQFIFQYYEEEERQRGNFPDRFSGHQFPNYSSELNVNALLLGDSALYLCASSWGVNSPLHFGNGTRLTVT.

The rearrangement links TRBV19 to TRBJ1-5, with a weak D call TRBD1 (6 bases). CDR1 and CDR2 (germline): LNHDA, SQIVND (reference sequence). Deletions cut 7 bases from V and 4 bases from J, with 23 bases between. CDR3 length: 17 amino acids. The CDR3 DNA reads TGTGCCAGTAATCTGGGAGGGGGACTAGCTAGGAATCAGCCCCAGCATTTT. Protein product: CASNLGGGLARNQPQHF.

The chain carries TRBV18 and TRBJ2-4; tentatively, D is TRBD1 (6 bases). CDR1 KGHSH and CDR2 LQKENI come from the germline V gene. Deletions cut 2 bases from V and 4 bases from J, with 12 bases between. There are 15 residues in the CDR3. The CDR3 loop reads CASSPSTGPKNIQYF. Written as DNA, the CDR3 is TGTGCCAGCTCACCATCTACAGGGCCGAAAAACATTCAGTACTTC.

The rearrangement links TRBV29-1 to TRBJ1-1; TRBD1 aligns across 10 bases. V lost 0 bases to trimming and J lost 7 bases; unmatched junction nucleotides: 5. The CDR3 contains 14 residues. The germline V gene has CDR1 SQVTM and CDR2 ANQGSEA. CDR3 DNA: TGCAGCGTTGAAGATGCGACAGGGGGCGTTGAAGCTTTCTTT. Translated: CSVEDATGGVEAFF.

This chain joins TRBV7-3 and TRBJ1-1; D is ambiguous. Trimming removed 2 bases from V and 5 bases from J, with 9 bases in between. CDR3 length: 13 residues. Per the germline V gene, CDR1 is SGHTA and CDR2 is FQGTGA. The CDR3 protein is CASSLERKTEAFF. The CDR3 DNA follows: TGTGCCAGCAGCTTAGAGAGGAAAACTGAAGCTTTCTTT.

The gene calls are TRBV25-1 and TRBJ2-3; 8 nucleotides align to TRBD2. This CDR3 has 15 residues. V trimming: 0 bases; J trimming: 6 bases; junction bases outside the gene matches: 5. Germline V lookup: CDR1 MGHDK, CDR2 SYGVNS. The CDR3 here is CASSEYTGRGDTQYF. The CDR3 DNA is TGTGCCAGCAGTGAATATACCGGGAGGGGGGATACGCAGTATTTT.

The chain has TRBV6-5 and TRBJ1-5, with TRBD1 identical over 7 bases. The CDR3 is made up of 13 amino acids. Germline CDR1 is MNHEY and CDR2 is SVGAGI. V lost 6 bases and J lost 4; bases outside the gene matches: 3. This chain's CDR3 is CASRGQPNQPQHF. The CDR3 DNA reads as TGTGCCAGCAGGGGACAGCCTAATCAGCCCCAGCATTTT.